This paragraph covers one TCR beta chain sequence. What it binds is not known. The data were obtained in a study of spatial heterogeneity in lung cancer. Study-wide findings and caveats: Ubiquitous nonsynonymous mutations were tracked by counts of ubiquitous expanded TCRs, and regional ones by counts of regional expanded TCRs. Tracking of tumor mutation counts was seen in expanded intratumoral alpha and beta TCR counts.

The time point: sample taken at primary tumor resection. Tumor, nontumor lung or frozen PBMC supplied whole RNA, sequenced without sorting. Trimming shortened V by 3 bases and J by 5 bases, and 14 bases separated the two germline ends. The CDR3 runs 14 residues. CDR1 and CDR2 from the germline V gene are SQVTM and ANQGSEA. Every cDNA TCR molecule received its own unique molecular identifier. Via MiXCR, TCRdb re-called the 5' RACE reads, giving one row per CDR3 protein. The sample lists tens of thousands of distinct CDR3 sequences; more than 15% were seen once. The TCR sequence derives from a female donor with early-stage non-small cell lung cancer. The source material was lung tumor tissue, sampled at surgery. This chain joins TRBV29-1 and TRBJ2-1; possible D gene TRBD1, 5 bases. The CDR3 sequence: CSVEDTLGDNEQFF. The CDR3 DNA reads as TGCAGCGTTGAGGACACCTTAGGAGACAATGAGCAGTTCTTC.